What follows are 23 T cell receptor beta chains derived from one specimen sequenced in a study of identical twins. TCRdb used MiXCR to reprocess the 5' RACE reads, holding one entry per CDR3 protein. The data show fewer than 250,000 distinct CDR3 sequences, approximately 7% seen once. The sample was also linked to a second study, of yellow fever vaccine responses in identical twins.

Material: memory (CD45RO+) T cells sorted from blood. The receptors stem from a woman aged 18-29 years in good health.

This clonotype has just a few counts. The genes are TRBV14 and TRBJ1-1, with TRBD1 identical over 9 bases. The ends lost 4 bases at V and 0 bases at J; junction bases unmatched: 3. The CDR3 has 15 amino acids. CDR1 SGHDN and CDR2 FVKESK come from the germline V gene. DNA of the CDR3: TGTGCCAGCAGCCTGGGACAGGGTTTGAACACTGAAGCTTTCTTT. This gives the protein CASSLGQGLNTEAFF.

This clonotype has ten or more counts. The chain couples TRBV20-1 to TRBJ2-4; D gene unclear. The V end lost 4 bases, the J end lost 1 base, and 17 bases lay between the germline ends. Looked up from germline, CDR1 is DFQATT and CDR2 is SNEGSKA (reference sequence). CDR3 size: 16 residues. CDR3 DNA sequence: TGCAGTGCTAATCTTAATCCGCCGGCCGCCAAAAACATTCAGTACTTC. Protein: CSANLNPPAAKNIQYF.

This clonotype was found a few times. The CDR3 DNA reads TGTGCCAGCAGCTTAGTTTTCGCCGAGACCCAGTACTTC. Amino acids: CASSLVFAETQYF. The chain links TRBV7-2 to TRBJ2-5, with D unclear. CDR3 length: 13 amino acids. Germline V gene sequence: CDR1 SGHTA, CDR2 FQGNSA. V was cut by 1 base and J by 5 bases, with 8 bases left in between.

In this sample, this clonotype turned up many times. The V call is TRBV12-3 or TRBV12-4, the J call TRBJ1-1; D gene ambiguous. The V gene lost 5 bases and the J gene lost 11 bases, with 18 bases spanning the gap. The CDR3 is made up of 13 amino acids. The CDR3 DNA reads TGTGCCAGCAGTGGGTCCGGGCCCAGCGACGCTTTCTTT. It translates to CASSGSGPSDAFF.

The rearrangement links TRBV5-4 to TRBJ1-2, with D perhaps matching TRBD1 (6 bases). V shed 0 bases and J shed 7 bases, with 16 bases lying between them. CDR3 length equals 15 residues. From germline, CDR1 is SGHNT and CDR2 YYREEE (reference sequence). The CDR3 region has the DNA TGTGCCAGCAGCTTGGGCGGGGGCGCCCGATTTGGCTACACCTTC. Amino acids: CASSLGGGARFGYTF.

A few counts support this clonotype. J is TRBJ2-1 and V is TRBV19; 7 bases fit TRBD2. Germline-derived CDR1 and CDR2 are LNHDA and SQIVND (reference sequence). The CDR3 contains 13 residues. Losses at the gene ends were 3 bases for V and 7 bases for J; bases not matched to a gene: 3. In DNA, the CDR3 is TGTGCCAGTAGTATTCAGGGAGGGAATGAGCAGTTCTTC. Translated, it gives CASSIQGGNEQFF.

In this sample, this clonotype turned up many times. The chain links TRBV27 to TRBJ2-1, with D perhaps TRBD2 (6 bases). This CDR3 is 14 amino acids long. The V gene's germline CDR1 is MNHEY and CDR2 SMNVEV (reference sequence). With 8 bases removed from V and 0 bases from J, the gap between germline ends came to 11 bases. The DNA of the CDR3 is TGTGCCAGCGCATTCGGGAGCTCCTACAATGAGCAGTTCTTC. This codes for CASAFGSSYNEQFF.

This clonotype was seen a few times. This chain links TRBV15 with TRBJ2-5; D may be TRBD1 (6 bases). The CDR3 runs 13 residues. Trimming pared 3 bases from V and 3 bases from J, leaving 8 bases between. Per germline, CDR1 LNHNV and CDR2 YYDKDF (reference sequence). In DNA form, the CDR3 reads TGTGCCACCAGCAGGTCAGGGGAAGAGACCCAGTACTTC. Its protein is CATSRSGEETQYF. Combining the CDR3 with reference TRBV15 and TRBJ2-5 gives the whole variable domain DAMVIQNPRYQVTQFGKPVTLSCSQTLNHNVMYWYQQKSSQAPKLLFHYYDKDFNNEADTPDNFQSRRPNTSFCFLDIRSPGLGDTAMYLCATSRSGEETQYFGPGTRLLVL.

J is TRBJ2-1 and V is TRBV18; D not resolved. V dropped 3 bases and J dropped 3 bases, with 12 bases sitting between them. CDR1 KGHSH and CDR2 LQKENI come from the germline V gene. The CDR3 covers 15 residues. The CDR3 region is CASSPAAINYNEQFF. CDR3 in DNA: TGTGCCAGCTCACCTGCGGCCATCAACTACAATGAGCAGTTCTTC.

This clonotype was counted between two and nine times. This chain joins TRBV15 and TRBJ1-1; perhaps TRBD1 as D (5 bases). This CDR3 is 14 amino acids long. CDR1 is LNHNV, CDR2 YYDKDF, per germline (reference sequence). V shed 2 bases and J shed 5 bases, with 12 bases lying between them. CDR3 loop: CATSRQTDGTEAFF. The CDR3 coding sequence is TGTGCCACCAGCAGACAGACAGACGGGACTGAAGCTTTCTTT.

There are many counts of this clonotype. The chain employs TRBV12-3 or TRBV12-4 and TRBJ1-2; D not resolved. The CDR3 spans 13 residues. The V end was cut by 7 bases, the J end by 7 bases, with 16 bases between. CDR3 DNA sequence: TGTGCCAGCACCCTGAGCGGGTATCGTGGCTACACCTTC. Translation: CASTLSGYRGYTF.

Ten or more counts support this clonotype. The chain couples TRBV6-4 to TRBJ2-3; D gene unclear. Trimming pared 0 bases from V and 8 bases from J, leaving 9 bases between. There are 13 residues in the CDR3. CDR1 and CDR2 (germline): MRHNA, SNTAGT. The CDR3 sequence is CASSDSSVGTQYF. The CDR3 bases are TGTGCCAGCAGTGACTCGTCTGTCGGTACGCAGTATTTT.

The chain employs TRBV10-3 and TRBJ1-5, with unresolved D. Germline values: CDR1 ENHRY, CDR2 SYGVKD. V lost 2 bases to trimming and J lost 8 bases, with 10 bases between them. The CDR3 is 13 amino acids. CDR3 coding DNA: TGTGCCATCAGTGAGCCCGGGTATAAGCCCCAGCATTTT. This encodes CAISEPGYKPQHF.

This clonotype showed up just a few times. The gene calls are TRBV11-2 and TRBJ1-1, with TRBD1 identical over 7 bases. The CDR3 runs 15 residues. V lost 5 bases and J lost 0; bases outside the gene matches: 6. CDR1 is SGHAT, CDR2 FQNNGV, per germline. CDR3 in amino acids: CASSPRGGLNTEAFF. As DNA, the CDR3 is TGTGCCAGCAGCCCCAGAGGGGGCCTGAACACTGAAGCTTTCTTT.

This clonotype was picked up many times. The chain has TRBV7-9 and TRBJ2-7, with 7 nucleotides matching TRBD1. The trim removed 6 bases at V and 7 bases at J, leaving 9 bases unmatched. Germline assignment: CDR1 SEHNR and CDR2 FQNEAQ (reference sequence). There are 13 residues in the CDR3. The CDR3 nucleotides read TGTGCCAGCAGGAAAGACAGGGCCCATGAGCAGTACGTC. Translated: CASRKDRAHEQYV.

Many counts were recorded for this clonotype. This chain links TRBV5-1 with TRBJ2-3; 7 bases line up with TRBD2. Germline V gene sequence: CDR1 SGHRS, CDR2 YFSETQ. The CDR3 runs 13 residues. The V segment lost 5 bases and the J segment 4 bases; nucleotides outside the gene matches: 4. The CDR3 sequence: CASSIRGADTQYF. CDR3 DNA sequence: TGCGCCAGCAGTATTCGGGGGGCAGATACGCAGTATTTT.

This clonotype occurred a few times. The rearrangement joins TRBV6-1 to TRBJ1-6, with 7 bases identical to TRBD1. The CDR3 loop spans 15 amino acids. Germline V gene data show CDR1 as MNHNS and CDR2 as SASEGT. The ends lost 5 bases at V and 3 bases at J; junction bases unmatched: 4. CDR3 in amino acids: CASSPRTGYNSPLHF. DNA of the CDR3: TGTGCCAGCAGTCCAAGGACAGGCTATAATTCACCCCTCCACTTT.

A few counts support this clonotype. The chain links TRBV5-1 to TRBJ1-1; D ambiguous. The CDR3 covers 16 residues. The germline V gene has CDR1 SGHRS and CDR2 YFSETQ. V lost 4 bases to trimming and J lost 3 bases, with 19 bases between them. DNA for the CDR3: TGCGCCAGCAGCCCGACTCCGGGAGTGGCGCACACTGAAGCTTTCTTT. It translates to CASSPTPGVAHTEAFF.

In its sample, this clonotype was seen many times. The V and J genes are TRBV20-1 and TRBJ2-2; 11 bases are shared with TRBD2. The CDR3 sequence is 16 residues long. V gave up 2 bases and J gave up 2 bases; unmatched junction bases: 4. Germline values: CDR1 DFQATT, CDR2 SNEGSKA (reference sequence). Here the CDR3 reads CSARLAGGPNTGELFF. The CDR3 DNA follows: TGCAGTGCTAGACTAGCGGGGGGCCCTAACACCGGGGAGCTGTTTTTT.

This clonotype was detected many times. V and J are TRBV5-1 and TRBJ2-1; D may be TRBD2 (5 bases). Germline V gives CDR1 SGHRS, CDR2 YFSETQ. V was shortened by 2 bases and J by 6 bases, with 15 bases between the two germline ends. This CDR3 spans 15 amino acids. Here the CDR3 reads CASSFLGSGPNEQFF. For the CDR3, the DNA is TGCGCCAGCAGCTTTCTAGGGAGCGGTCCCAATGAGCAGTTCTTC.

A few counts support this clonotype. The genes are TRBV12-3 or TRBV12-4 and TRBJ1-1; TRBD1 is a possible D gene (5 bases). The CDR3 covers 15 residues. Between the trimmed V and J ends, which lost 3 bases and 7 bases, there was a span of 18 bases. CDR3 amino acids: CASSFVKGYANEAFF. In DNA form, the CDR3 reads TGTGCCAGCAGTTTCGTGAAGGGGTACGCCAATGAAGCTTTCTTT.

At least ten counts were recorded for this clonotype. V gene TRBV15 combines with J gene TRBJ2-3; weak D call: TRBD2 (5 bases). With 4 bases removed from V and 1 base from J, the gap between germline ends came to 15 bases. Germline assignment: CDR1 LNHNV and CDR2 YYDKDF (reference sequence). CDR3 length: 16 amino acids. The CDR3 spells CATSTTRTWGTDTQYF. The DNA for the CDR3 is TGTGCCACCAGCACCACTAGAACTTGGGGCACAGATACGCAGTATTTT.

This clonotype was counted between two and nine times. J is TRBJ2-7 and V is TRBV28; 10 bases line up with TRBD1. This CDR3 region has 15 residues. Per the germline V gene, CDR1 is MDHEN and CDR2 is SYDVKM. V lost 2 bases and J lost 2; bases outside the gene matches: 3. CDR3 sequence reads: CASSLRDRGPYEQYV. The CDR3 DNA reads TGTGCCAGCAGTTTAAGGGACAGGGGCCCCTACGAGCAGTACGTC.